The source of this TCR beta chain is a study of response to subunit inactivated influenza vaccine. Each CDR3 protein is one row after TCRdb ran MiXCR on the RT-PCR reads. Of 150,000 to 200,000 distinct CDR3 sequences listed, 12% are singletons. V lost 4 bases and J lost 7; bases outside the gene matches: 12. This CDR3 is 15 amino acids long. Per the germline V gene, CDR1 is SGHRS and CDR2 is YFSETQ. A further study also used this sample, focusing on T cells expressing NK-cell markers. Turning to that study: Template switching by 5'RACE with UMIs generated the TCR beta cDNA. Sorted CD3+CD56+NKG2C+, CD3+CD56+NKG2C- and CD3+CD56-NKG2C+ T cells supplied TCR beta repertoires. The same clonotypes also predominated in the CD3+CD56-NKG2C+ fraction of a few donors.

The sample here was CD8+ T cells sorted from PBMCs, taken about 11 days after vaccination. This sequence joins TRBV5-1 and TRBJ1-1, with TRBD1 matching 8 bases. The clonotype originates from a man aged 50 or older who received an inactivated influenza vaccine. The CDR3 reads CASSLQDRVFGEAFF. The CDR3 DNA is TGCGCCAGCAGCCTCCAGGACAGGGTGTTTGGTGAAGCTTTCTTT.